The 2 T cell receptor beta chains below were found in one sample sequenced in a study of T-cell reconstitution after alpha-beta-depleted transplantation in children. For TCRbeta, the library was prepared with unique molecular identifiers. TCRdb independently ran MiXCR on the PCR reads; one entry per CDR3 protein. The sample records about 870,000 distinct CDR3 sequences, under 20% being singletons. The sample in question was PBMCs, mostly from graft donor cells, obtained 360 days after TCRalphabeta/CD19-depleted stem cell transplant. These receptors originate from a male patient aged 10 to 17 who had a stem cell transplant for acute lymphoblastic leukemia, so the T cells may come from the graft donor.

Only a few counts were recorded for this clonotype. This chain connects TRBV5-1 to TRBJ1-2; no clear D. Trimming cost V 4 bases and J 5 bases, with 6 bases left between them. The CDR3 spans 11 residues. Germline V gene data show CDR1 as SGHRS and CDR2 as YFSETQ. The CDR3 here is CASSEWYGYTF. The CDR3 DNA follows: TGCGCCAGCAGCGAATGGTATGGCTACACCTTC.

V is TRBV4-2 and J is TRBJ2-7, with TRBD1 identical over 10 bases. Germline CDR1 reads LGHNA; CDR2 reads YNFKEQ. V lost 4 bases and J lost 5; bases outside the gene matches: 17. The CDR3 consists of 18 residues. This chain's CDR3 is CASSPGRLYRDRGNEQYF. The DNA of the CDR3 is TGTGCCAGCAGCCCGGGCCGGTTATACCGGGACAGGGGCAACGAGCAGTACTTC.